There are a few counts of the clone carrying this T cell receptor beta chain. There are 15 residues in the CDR3. Germline CDR1 is MNHEY and CDR2 is SVGAGI. TCRdb independently ran MiXCR on the PCR reads; one entry per CDR3 protein. The table has roughly 13,000 distinct CDR3 sequences, less than 70% seen once. The data derive from a study of CD4 and CD8 cells across lung adenocarcinoma regions. The patients had localized lung adenocarcinoma, a non-small cell subtype. This sequence was found in a female donor with lung adenocarcinoma. The CD4 and CD8 labels of this study may be unreliable. The sequencing input was CD8+ T cells from the margin of a lung tumor. The chain carries TRBV6-5 and TRBJ2-1, with D perhaps given as TRBD1 or TRBD2 (5 bases each). Near its end, the DNA agrees better with TRBJ2-5, so the J call may be wrong. The CDR3 loop reads CASSYSGTKWETQYF. The CDR3 bases are TGTGCCAGCAGTTACTCTGGGACGAAATGGGAGACCCAGTACTTC.